These 25 T cell receptor beta chains share one sample of origin, sequenced in a study of blood T cells in healthy people across ages. A second PCR, run for roughly 7 to 12 cycles, used a sample-barcoded 5' primer plus a J-beta primer mix. TCRdb re-called the 5' RACE reads with MiXCR, one entry per CDR3 protein. The sample consists of 1,100,000 or so distinct CDR3 sequences, 45% of them appearing once. The sample consisted of blood. The receptors derive from a woman between 55 and 75 years old in good health.

The rearrangement links TRBV30 to TRBJ1-4; D is unclear. Germline CDR1 and CDR2: GTSNPN and SVGIG (reference sequence). The CDR3 spans 10 residues. Trimming pared 3 bases from V and 13 bases from J, leaving 9 bases between. The CDR3 region is CAWSGEGLFF. As DNA, the CDR3 is TGTGCCTGGAGCGGTGAGGGACTGTTTTTT.

This clonotype was seen more than once but under ten times. The rearrangement links TRBV10-2 to TRBJ2-7; possible D gene TRBD2, 5 bases. The length of the CDR3 is 11 residues. Looked up from germline, CDR1 is WSHSY and CDR2 is SAAADI. Between the trimmed V and J ends, which lost 5 bases and 6 bases, there was a span of 8 bases. CDR3 protein: CASSPSFEQYF. The DNA for the CDR3 is TGCGCCAGCAGTCCTAGCTTCGAGCAGTACTTC.

The J gene is TRBJ2-2, the V gene TRBV25-1; TRBD2 matches at 7 bases. Germline trimming cut 1 base from V and 7 bases from J; bases unmatched to any gene: 12. Germline V gives CDR1 MGHDK, CDR2 SYGVNS. The CDR3 covers 17 residues. The CDR3 bases are TGTGCCAGCAGTGAATTTGGGGGAGGGCCGGAAGTCGGGGAGCTGTTTTTT. This encodes CASSEFGGGPEVGELFF.

This clonotype has only a few counts. The V call is TRBV18, the J call TRBJ2-3; 7 bases align to TRBD2. Germline CDR1 is KGHSH and CDR2 is LQKENI. The CDR3 sequence is 14 residues long. Germline trimming cut 6 bases from V and 3 bases from J; bases unmatched to any gene: 6. The CDR3, as DNA: TGTGCCAGCTCCAGCGGGATCGGGACAGATACGCAGTATTTT. Translating it yields CASSSGIGTDTQYF.

This sequence joins TRBV10-1 and TRBJ2-1; no definite D call. Trimming took 3 bases from V and 9 from J, leaving 12 bases between them. The germline V gene encodes CDR1 WNHNN and CDR2 SYGVQD (reference sequence). The CDR3 contains 13 residues. The CDR3 nucleotides read TGCGCCAGCAGTGACCGACCGATGGGTGAGCAGTTCTTC. Amino acids: CASSDRPMGEQFF.

This chain joins TRBV6-5 and TRBJ2-3, with D perhaps given as TRBD1 or TRBD2 (6 bases each). Germline V gene data show CDR1 as MNHEY and CDR2 as SVGAGI. Trimming left V 6 bases short and J 4 bases short, with 14 bases between. CDR3 size: 14 residues. CDR3 in DNA: TGTGCCAGCAGATTAGGGGGGCGAGCAGATACGCAGTATTTT. The encoded protein is CASRLGGRADTQYF.

The chain employs TRBV20-1 and TRBJ2-2; TRBD1 or TRBD2 may be the D gene (5 bases each). V was cut by 4 bases and J by 3 bases, with 12 bases left in between. The germline CDR1 and CDR2 sequences are DFQATT and SNEGSKA (reference sequence). This CDR3 comprises 14 residues. The CDR3 sequence: CSATRDPYTGELFF. The CDR3 nucleotides read TGCAGTGCTACCCGGGACCCCTACACCGGGGAGCTGTTTTTT.

Of note for this clonotype: At one of its ends the junction is not consistent with the germline gene, which may arise from a read error. This chain uses TRBV18 with TRBJ2-4; 9 bases fit TRBD1. In germline, CDR1 is KGHSH, CDR2 LQKENI. The CDR3 runs to 13 residues. The CDR3 DNA follows: TGTGCCAGCTCGGCTAGACAGGGGGACGAGCAGTGCTTC. It encodes CASSARQGDEQCF.

The rearrangement links TRBV28 to TRBJ2-5; 7 bases line up with TRBD2. Germline lookup yields CDR1 MDHEN and CDR2 SYDVKM. The CDR3 is 16 residues long. V dropped 3 bases and J dropped 3; count of bases not matched to a gene: 10. CDR3 sequence (DNA): TGTGCCAGCAGTTTGAGGAGGGAGGGTAGGAAAGAGACCCAGTACTTC. Its protein is CASSLRREGRKETQYF.

With regard to this clonotype: One junction end does not reproduce the germline sequence, and a read error may be involved. This chain joins TRBV27 and TRBJ2-1; D is unclear. Per the germline V gene, CDR1 is MNHEY and CDR2 is SMNVEV (reference sequence). The CDR3 contains 11 residues. The CDR3 nucleotides read TGTGCCAGCAGTTTCCGAAATGGGCAGTTCTTC. This codes for CASSFRNGQFF.

This clonotype was observed a few times. V is TRBV6-5 and J is TRBJ2-1; TRBD2 agrees at 11 bases. The CDR3 extends over 21 amino acids. V was pared by 1 base and J by 9 bases, with 23 bases of the junction left unmatched. CDR1 is MNHEY, CDR2 SVGAGI, per germline. CDR3 in DNA: TGTGCCAGCAGTTACTTTCGCCTCCGGGACAGCGAAATAGCGGGAGGGATTGAGCAGTTCTTC. Translation: CASSYFRLRDSEIAGGIEQFF.

This clonotype was seen more than once but under ten times. This chain links TRBV14 with TRBJ1-1; D gene ambiguous. V was trimmed by 3 bases and J by 4 bases, leaving 6 bases between them. Germline CDR1 reads SGHDN; CDR2 reads FVKESK. The CDR3 loop spans 12 amino acids. The CDR3 loop reads CASSQGSTEAFF. CDR3 nucleotides: TGTGCCAGCAGCCAGGGGAGCACTGAAGCTTTCTTT.

This clonotype was counted a few times. The CDR3, as DNA: TGCGCCAGCAGCTTGGTCGGAATGGACAGTATAATAGGTGAGCAGTACTTC. As protein: CASSLVGMDSIIGEQYF. V is TRBV5-1 and J is TRBJ2-5; the D gene is possibly TRBD1 (6 bases). Looked up from germline, CDR1 is SGHRS and CDR2 is YFSETQ. CDR3 length equals 17 residues. The V gene lost 0 bases and the J gene lost 11 bases, with 26 bases spanning the gap.

This chain links TRBV18 with TRBJ2-4; 16 nucleotides line up with TRBD2. The J call could be wrong; TRBJ2-7 is a better fit for the DNA end. The CDR3 runs 19 residues. Germline CDR1 KGHSH, CDR2 LQKENI. The CDR3 DNA is TGTGCCAGCTCAACCGATCACTCCGGGACTAGCGGGAGGGTTAACGAGCAGTACTTC. Its protein is CASSTDHSGTSGRVNEQYF.

Concerning this clonotype: At one of its ends the junction is not consistent with the germline gene, which may arise from a read error. This rearrangement joins TRBV3-1 to TRBJ1-2, with D tentatively TRBD1 (5 bases). This CDR3 comprises 14 residues. Germline CDR1 reads LGHDT; CDR2 reads YNNKEL (reference sequence). This chain's CDR3 is CAGSQVKLRGGYTF. As DNA, the CDR3 is TGTGCCGGCAGCCAAGTTAAGCTGAGGGGAGGCTACACCTTC.

This chain connects TRBV28 to TRBJ2-3; 9 nucleotides match TRBD2. Trimming cost V 5 bases and J 2 bases; bases outside gene matches: 5. Germline V lookup: CDR1 MDHEN, CDR2 SYDVKM. This CDR3 has 15 amino acids. The CDR3 region has the DNA TGTGCCAGCAGTCACCAGCGGGAGGCCACAGATACGCAGTATTTT. Translating gives CASSHQREATDTQYF.

The chain joins TRBV27 to TRBJ2-7; TRBD1 might be the D (6 bases). Trimming took 2 bases from V and 3 from J, leaving 17 bases between them. Germline-derived CDR1 and CDR2 are MNHEY and SMNVEV (reference sequence). The length of the CDR3 is 16 residues. CDR3 DNA sequence: TGTGCCAGCAGTTTAGGGCAGGGGTTAAGGAACTACGAGCAGTACTTC. Protein product: CASSLGQGLRNYEQYF.

The sample holds a few counts of this clonotype. This chain connects TRBV27 to TRBJ2-7; 11 bases are a match to TRBD1. TRBJ2-4 explains the end of the DNA better; the J call may be wrong. CDR1 MNHEY and CDR2 SMNVEV come from the germline V gene (reference sequence). The CDR3 length is 14 residues. The CDR3 sequence is CASRGQGGSHIQYF. CDR3 coding DNA: TGTGCCAGCAGGGGACAGGGGGGATCACACATTCAGTACTTC.

The gene calls are TRBV6-6 and TRBJ2-3, with D unresolved. Germline V CDR1 and CDR2: MNHNY, SVGAGI (reference sequence). Trimming shortened V by 2 bases and J by 5 bases, and 8 bases separated the two germline ends. The CDR3 contains 13 residues. CDR3 coding DNA: TGTGCCAGCAGTTACCGAGGAAGAGATACGCAGTATTTT. Translated: CASSYRGRDTQYF.

The chain uses TRBV12-3 or TRBV12-4 and TRBJ2-1; D possibly uses TRBD1 or TRBD2 (6 bases each). The CDR3 extends over 14 amino acids. The V end was cut by 5 bases, the J end by 9 bases, with 17 bases between. CDR3 nucleotides: TGTGCCAGCAGTCCCCCGGTGGGGGGCACTGAGCAGTTCTTC. This translates into CASSPPVGGTEQFF.

Only a few counts were recorded for this clonotype. V is TRBV3-1 and J is TRBJ1-1; tentative D call: TRBD1 (6 bases). The CDR3 loop spans 16 amino acids. V lost 4 bases and J 0 bases, leaving 15 bases between the germline ends. Germline CDR1 and CDR2: LGHDT and YNNKEL (reference sequence). This CDR3 reads CASSRIGGPMNTEAFF. The CDR3 bases are TGTGCCAGCAGCCGAATAGGGGGGCCGATGAACACTGAAGCTTTCTTT.

This chain connects TRBV2 to TRBJ2-7; D possibly uses TRBD1 or TRBD2 (5 bases each). The DNA end is a closer match to TRBJ2-4, so the J assignment may be wrong. The germline V gene has CDR1 SNHLY and CDR2 FYNNEI. The CDR3 is 13 amino acids. CDR3 in amino acids: CASKRDGGNIQYF. The CDR3 DNA reads as TGTGCCAGCAAAAGGGACGGCGGAAACATTCAGTACTTC.

The chain is built from TRBV20-1 and TRBJ2-5; TRBD2 matches 7 bases. The J call may be wrong; the DNA end is better matched by TRBJ2-7. From germline, CDR1 is DFQATT and CDR2 SNEGSKA (reference sequence). The CDR3 runs 14 residues. The DNA for the CDR3 is TGCAGTGCTAGGACCGGGGGAGGGTCCTACGAGCAGTACTTC. It specifies CSARTGGGSYEQYF.

This clonotype was detected only a few times. The chain links TRBV27 to TRBJ1-6, with D tentatively TRBD1 (5 bases). The CDR3 extends over 16 amino acids. CDR1 and CDR2 (germline): MNHEY, SMNVEV (reference sequence). V lost 2 bases to trimming and J lost 9 bases, with 17 bases between them. The CDR3 DNA follows: TGTGCCAGCAGTTTAGAAGGGGCTGGTAGAGTTTCACCCCTCCACTTT. Residues: CASSLEGAGRVSPLHF.

This clonotype was picked up a small number of times. The V call is TRBV21-1, the J call TRBJ2-7; the table's D call, TRBD1, was not checked against the DNA. TRBV21-1 is recorded as a pseudogene. The CDR3 totals 16 residues. The CDR3 sequence: CASNSQGHSSSYEQYF. The CDR3 DNA follows: TGTGCCAGCAACTCGCAGGGACACTCGAGCTCCTACGAGCAGTACTTC.